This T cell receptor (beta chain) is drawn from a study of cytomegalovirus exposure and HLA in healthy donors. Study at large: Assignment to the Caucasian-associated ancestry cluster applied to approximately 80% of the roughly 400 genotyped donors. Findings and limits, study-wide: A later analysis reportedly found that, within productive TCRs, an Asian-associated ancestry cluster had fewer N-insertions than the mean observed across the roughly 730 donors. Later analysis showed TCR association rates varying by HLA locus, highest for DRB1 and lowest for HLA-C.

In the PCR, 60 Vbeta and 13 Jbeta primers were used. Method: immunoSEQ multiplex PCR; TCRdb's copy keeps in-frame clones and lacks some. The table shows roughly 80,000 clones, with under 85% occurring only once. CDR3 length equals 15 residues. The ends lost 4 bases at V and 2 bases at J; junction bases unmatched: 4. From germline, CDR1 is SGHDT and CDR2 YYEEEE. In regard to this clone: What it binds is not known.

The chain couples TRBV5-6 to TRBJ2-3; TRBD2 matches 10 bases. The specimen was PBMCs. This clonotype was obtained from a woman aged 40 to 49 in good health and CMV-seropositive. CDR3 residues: CASSGGLAFTDTQYF. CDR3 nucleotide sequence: TGTGCCAGCAGCGGGGGACTAGCGTTCACAGATACGCAGTATTTT.